The source of this T cell receptor (beta chain) is a study of T-cell memory formation after mild COVID-19. General study results and limits: Clones contracting day 15 to 85 were balanced CD4/CD8; later expanders leaned CD4+. Mostly located in CM and EM were contracting CD4+ clones, with contracting CD8+ clones located in EMRA.

As regards this clonotype: Antigen specificity is unknown.

TCRdb re-called the 5' RACE reads through MiXCR, storing one row per CDR3 protein. The data contain hundreds of thousands of distinct CDR3 sequences, approximately 21% of them singletons. The V and J ends lost 2 bases and 9 bases respectively, with 8 bases between them. The length of the CDR3 is 12 residues. The germline CDR1 and CDR2 sequences are SGHVS and FNYEAQ. The sequence was obtained from an adult woman who had mild COVID-19 (a few samples of this study predate the infection). Cell type and time point are not known. The sequencing sample was made of PBMCs or a T cell subset sorted from them (not recorded which). The chain is built from TRBV7-6 and TRBJ1-5; D not certain. The CDR3 spells CASSLSIGPQHF. CDR3 DNA sequence: TGTGCCAGCAGCTTAAGCATCGGGCCCCAGCATTTT. The full variable domain, in which reference TRBV7-6 and TRBJ1-5 provide the parts outside the CDR3, is GAGVSQSPRYKVTKRGQDVALRCDPISGHVSLYWYRQALGQGPEFLTYFNYEAQQDKSGLPNDRFSAERPEGSISTLTIQRTEQRDSAMYRCASSLSIGPQHFGDGTRLSIL.